Presented here are 3 T cell receptor beta chains from one specimen sequenced in a study of cytomegalovirus exposure and HLA in healthy donors. Primers: 60 Vbeta forward and 13 Jbeta reverse. Produced via immunoSEQ multiplex PCR; TCRdb's table is partial and in-frame only. This sample has 100,000 or so clones, with approximately 78% found just once. Input material: PBMCs. The receptors derive from a woman aged 40-49 years in good health and CMV-seropositive.

V gene TRBV6-1 combines with J gene TRBJ2-1; a weak D match, TRBD2 (5 bases). Between the trimmed V and J ends, which lost 2 bases and 2 bases, there was a span of 10 bases. In germline, CDR1 is MNHNS, CDR2 SASEGT. This CDR3 is 15 amino acids long. The CDR3 DNA is TGTGCCAGCAGTGAACCGGGAAGGGCCTACAATGAGCAGTTCTTC. Translation: CASSEPGRAYNEQFF.

The chain is built from TRBV19 and TRBJ2-7; TRBD2 aligns across 7 bases. Germline V CDR1 and CDR2: LNHDA, SQIVND (reference sequence). V dropped 6 bases and J dropped 4; count of bases not matched to a gene: 12. The CDR3 contains 15 residues. In DNA, the CDR3 is TGTGCCAGTAGCGATTCCGGGACTACGCAATACGAGCAGTACTTC. Translated: CASSDSGTTQYEQYF.

This clone was found a few times. CDR3 sequence (DNA): TGTGCCAGCAGCGTAGGGAGGGGAGTGAATGGCTACACCTTC. It codes for CASSVGRGVNGYTF. The gene calls are TRBV9 and TRBJ1-2; tentative D call: TRBD1 (5 bases). The CDR3 loop spans 14 amino acids. Trimming left V 0 bases short and J 6 bases short, with 12 bases between. Looked up from germline, CDR1 is SGDLS and CDR2 is YYNGEE.